These 18 T cell receptor beta chains share one sample of origin, sequenced in a study of T cell responses to AZD1222 COVID-19 vaccine (dated by TCRdb to the early 2020s). The method was the immunoSEQ multiplex PCR assay. The table comes from immuneACCESS by way of TCRdb, which keeps in-frame sequences with V and J called. Part of the clones is missing from these tables; in studies checked, under half for an unresolved V gene and the rest for unknown reasons. In this sample the table shows some 100,000 clones, roughly nine tenths of which occur a single time. Around 15% of the sample is in the top ten clones. The time point label on this specimen signifies: baseline before first vaccination. The specimen was peripheral blood, collected on day 0 of AZD1222 vaccination. The origin of the receptors is an adult in good health.

This chain joins TRBV28 and TRBJ1-2, with D tentatively TRBD1 (5 bases). CDR3 length: 12 amino acids. V gave up 1 base and J gave up 7 bases, with 7 bases separating them. The germline V gene has CDR1 MDHEN and CDR2 SYDVKM. Written as DNA, the CDR3 is TGTGCCAGCAGTTTATCAGGGCTTGGCTACACCTTC. Protein: CASSLSGLGYTF.

The V call is TRBV6-4, the J call TRBJ1-2, with no clear D. V lost 3 bases, J lost 4 bases, and 15 bases lay in between. The CDR3 is 15 residues long. Germline-derived CDR1 and CDR2 are MRHNA and SNTAGT. CDR3 residues: CASSEEFGGSYGYTF. Here the CDR3 DNA reads TGTGCCAGCAGTGAAGAATTCGGAGGGAGCTATGGCTACACCTTC.

The genes are TRBV4-2 and TRBJ2-5, with D maybe TRBD2 (5 bases). The CDR3 spans 16 residues. CDR1 is LGHNA, CDR2 YNFKEQ, per germline. V lost 4 bases, J lost 1 base, and 16 bases lay in between. CDR3 region: CASSLSGGRSQETQYF. The DNA of the CDR3 is TGTGCCAGCAGCCTCTCAGGAGGCCGTTCCCAAGAGACCCAGTACTTC.

The chain carries TRBV11-2 and TRBJ2-6; TRBD1 agrees at 8 bases. Losses at the gene ends were 5 bases for V and 2 bases for J; bases not matched to a gene: 5. This CDR3 spans 16 amino acids. The germline CDR1 and CDR2 sequences are SGHAT and FQNNGV. The DNA for the CDR3 is TGTGCCAGCAGCACGAGCAGGGGGCCTGGGGCCAACGTCCTGACTTTC. This sequence encodes CASSTSRGPGANVLTF.

The chain couples TRBV7-9 to TRBJ2-2; 8 bases line up with TRBD2. The germline gives CDR1 SEHNR, CDR2 FQNEAQ (reference sequence). This CDR3 spans 14 amino acids. The CDR3 is CGAASGSDTGELFF. The CDR3 coding sequence is TGTGGAGCCGCCAGCGGGAGTGACACCGGGGAGCTGTTTTTT.

This chain joins TRBV11-2 and TRBJ1-4; 9 bases agree with TRBD1. Per germline, CDR1 SGHAT and CDR2 FQNNGV. This CDR3 has 14 residues. The ends lost 5 bases at V and 8 bases at J; junction bases unmatched: 6. The DNA of the CDR3 is TGTGCCAGCAGCCCCGGGACAGGGCGCGAAAAACTGTTTTTT. Its translation: CASSPGTGREKLFF.

The genes are TRBV9 and TRBJ2-2, with 8 bases lining up with TRBD2. This CDR3 contains 16 residues. Germline V gives CDR1 SGDLS, CDR2 YYNGEE. V shed 4 bases, J shed 2 bases, and the junction held 7 bases outside the gene matches. CDR3 sequence reads: CASSPTGTRNTGELFF. For the CDR3, the DNA is TGTGCCAGCAGCCCCACCGGGACTAGAAACACCGGGGAGCTGTTTTTT. The full variable domain, in which reference TRBV9 and TRBJ2-2 provide the parts outside the CDR3, is DSGVTQTPKHLITATGQRVTLRCSPRSGDLSVYWYQQSLDQGLQFLIQYYNGEERAKGNILERFSAQQFPDLHSELNLSSLELGDSALYFCASSPTGTRNTGELFFGEGSRLTVL.

The rearrangement uses TRBV28 and TRBJ1-1, with D possibly TRBD1 on 5 matching bases. CDR1 MDHEN and CDR2 SYDVKM come from the germline V gene. This CDR3 is built from 15 residues. Deletions cut 7 bases from V and 5 bases from J, with 20 bases between. CDR3 DNA sequence: TGTGCCAGCAATCCTTACGGGGCTGGCGGGACTGAAGCTTTCTTT. Protein product: CASNPYGAGGTEAFF.

The V call is TRBV7-9, the J call TRBJ2-3; 7 positions match TRBD2. CDR1 is SEHNR and CDR2 is FQNEAQ in the germline V gene (reference sequence). This CDR3 is 14 amino acids long. The V gene end was trimmed by 8 bases and the J gene end by 2 bases; junction bases not matched to a gene: 7. The DNA of the CDR3 is TGTGCCAGCGGGTCGGGACTAACCACAGATACGCAGTATTTT. Protein: CASGSGLTTDTQYF.

The chain carries TRBV30 and TRBJ2-1; TRBD2 aligns across 7 bases. The CDR3 runs 13 residues. Germline V lookup: CDR1 GTSNPN, CDR2 SVGIG (reference sequence). V lost 2 bases, J lost 7 bases, and 5 bases stayed unmatched. CDR3 nucleotide sequence: TGTGCCTGGAGTAGCGGGATAGGAAATGAGCAGTTCTTC. Protein sequence: CAWSSGIGNEQFF.

The sample holds a few counts of this clone. The gene calls are TRBV28 and TRBJ2-1; 15 bases are a match to TRBD2. The CDR3 has 15 residues. Germline CDR1 MDHEN, CDR2 SYDVKM. The ends lost 4 bases at V and 12 bases at J; junction bases unmatched: 7. In DNA form, the CDR3 reads TGTGCCAGCAGTTCCCGGACTAGCGGGAGGGCCGGGCAGTTCTTC. The encoded protein is CASSSRTSGRAGQFF. The full variable domain, completed using reference TRBV28 and TRBJ2-1, is DVKVTQSSRYLVKRTGEKVFLECVQDMDHENMFWYRQDPGLGLRLIYFSYDVKMKEKGDIPEGYSVSREKKERFSLILESASTNQTSMYLCASSSRTSGRAGQFFGPGTRLTVL.

The chain has TRBV18 and TRBJ1-2, with D hard to call. The V gene lost 6 bases and the J gene lost 0 bases, with 8 bases spanning the gap. The CDR3 is made up of 13 amino acids. CDR1 and CDR2 (germline): KGHSH, LQKENI. The DNA of the CDR3 is TGTGCCAGCTCCCGAGGGACTAACTATGGCTACACCTTC. This sequence encodes CASSRGTNYGYTF.

This chain's CDR3 is CASSQLARAETQYF. The CDR3 DNA reads TGTGCCAGCAGCCAGCTAGCGAGGGCGGAGACCCAGTACTTC. The rearrangement links TRBV3-1 (or the pseudogene TRBV3-2) to TRBJ2-5; D possibly corresponds to TRBD2 (6 bases). Germline loops: CDR1 LGHDT, CDR2 YNNKEL (reference sequence). With 3 bases removed from V and 5 bases from J, the gap between germline ends came to 13 bases. The length of the CDR3 is 14 residues.

This sequence joins TRBV23-1 and TRBJ2-3; TRBD2 matches 8 bases. TRBV23-1 is known as an ORF, though its function is uncertain. This CDR3 contains 14 residues. V trimming: 10 bases; J trimming: 2 bases; junction bases outside the gene matches: 8. Here the CDR3 DNA reads TGCGCCATCCGGGGGGGTTATTCCACAGATACGCAGTATTTT. It encodes CAIRGGYSTDTQYF.

The chain employs TRBV3-1 (or the pseudogene TRBV3-2) and TRBJ1-6; 10 positions agree with TRBD1. Trimming removed 4 bases from V and 8 bases from J; junction bases left unmatched: 2. The germline CDR1 and CDR2 sequences are LGHDT and YNNKEL (reference sequence). The CDR3 has 14 residues. CDR3 bases: TGTGCCAGCAGCCTCGGGACAGGGGATTCACCCCTCCACTTT. Translated: CASSLGTGDSPLHF.

This clone was recorded only once. Other nucleotide sequences from this sample produce the same CDR3. The rearrangement joins TRBV24-1 to TRBJ1-2, with D uncertain. CDR3 length: 12 amino acids. Germline V lookup: CDR1 KGHDR, CDR2 SFDVKD. With 4 bases removed from V and 6 bases from J, the gap between germline ends came to 8 bases. Here the CDR3 reads CATSDPGDGYTF. The CDR3 DNA sequence: TGTGCCACCAGTGACCCCGGCGATGGCTACACCTTC.

Only a few counts were recorded for this clone. The chain uses TRBV18 and TRBJ2-3, with D unclear. The V and J ends lost 4 bases and 3 bases respectively, with 5 bases between them. The germline V gene has CDR1 KGHSH and CDR2 LQKENI. The CDR3 consists of 12 residues. The CDR3 bases are TGTGCCAGCTCACGAGGTACAGATACGCAGTATTTT. This codes for CASSRGTDTQYF.

The chain couples TRBV7-2 to TRBJ2-2, with D hard to call. Germline V lookup: CDR1 SGHTA, CDR2 FQGNSA. The CDR3 contains 14 residues. With 2 bases removed from V and 5 bases from J, the gap between germline ends came to 9 bases. The CDR3: CASSLLVRTGELFF. CDR3 sequence (DNA): TGTGCCAGCAGCTTACTAGTTAGGACCGGGGAGCTGTTTTTT.